The 6 T cell receptor beta chains reported below all come from one sample, sequenced in a study of cytomegalovirus exposure and HLA in healthy donors. Use of 60 Vbeta and 13 Jbeta primers characterized the PCR. Repertoires were generated with immunoSEQ multiplex PCR, while TCRdb's copy carries only in-frame clones and drops some. There are 150,000 to 250,000 clones in the sample; approximately 78% occur only once, and approximately 6.5% lies in the top ten. What was sequenced was PBMCs. The source is a woman aged 50 to 60 in good health and CMV-seropositive.

The J gene is TRBJ2-7, the V gene TRBV9; no clear D gene. Trimming took off 0 bases at V and 5 bases at J, with 9 bases between the two ends. Germline V CDR1 and CDR2: SGDLS, YYNGEE. The CDR3 has 13 amino acids. The CDR3 nucleotides are TGTGCCAGCAGCGTAGGAGATACTAACGAGCAGTACTTC. As protein: CASSVGDTNEQYF.

The chain employs TRBV2 and TRBJ2-5; D gene uncertain. The CDR3 runs to 14 residues. Trimming removed 4 bases from V and 2 bases from J, with 11 bases in between. From germline, CDR1 is SNHLY and CDR2 FYNNEI. The CDR3 sequence: CASSARQTQETQYF. Here the CDR3 DNA reads TGTGCCAGCAGTGCCCGCCAGACACAAGAGACCCAGTACTTC.

As DNA, the CDR3 is TGTGCCAGCAGGGGGCGGGACGACTCCTACGAGCAGTACTTC. Its translation is CASRGRDDSYEQYF. V and J are TRBV6-5 and TRBJ2-7; tentatively, D is TRBD2 (6 bases). V shed 6 bases and J shed 0 bases, with 12 bases lying between them. This CDR3 is built from 14 residues. Germline lookup yields CDR1 MNHEY and CDR2 SVGAGI.

The chain is built from TRBV13 and TRBJ2-6, with TRBD1 identical over 12 bases. Germline V gene lookup returns CDR1 PRHDT and CDR2 FYEKMQ (reference sequence). Trimming removed 5 bases from V and 2 bases from J; junction bases left unmatched: 13. The CDR3 totals 20 residues. The CDR3 DNA is TGTGCCAGCAGCAATCAAGGGGGGACAGGGGGCACCACTGGGGCCAACGTCCTGACTTTC. Translating gives CASSNQGGTGGTTGANVLTF.

The V call is TRBV7-9, the J call TRBJ2-5; 8 nucleotides align to TRBD2. Losses at the gene ends were 7 bases for V and 3 bases for J; bases not matched to a gene: 4. CDR1 and CDR2 (germline): SEHNR, FQNEAQ (reference sequence). There are 13 residues in the CDR3. For the CDR3, the DNA is TGTGCCAGCAAGAAACTAGCGGAAGAGACCCAGTACTTC. This gives the protein CASKKLAEETQYF. The full variable domain, rest sourced from reference TRBV7-9 and TRBJ2-5, is DTGVSQNPRHKITKRGQNVTFRCDPISEHNRLYWYRQTLGQGPEFLTYFQNEAQLEKSRLLSDRFSAERPKGSFSTLEIQRTEQGDSAMYLCASKKLAEETQYFGPGTRLLVL.

The gene calls are TRBV11-2 and TRBJ2-2; 7 positions agree with TRBD1. J gave up 8 bases and V 5 bases, and 2 bases lay outside the gene matches. Germline V gives CDR1 SGHAT, CDR2 FQNNGV. The CDR3 contains 12 residues. The CDR3, as DNA: TGTGCCAGCAGCACAGGGGAAGGGGAGCTGTTTTTT. Translation: CASSTGEGELFF.